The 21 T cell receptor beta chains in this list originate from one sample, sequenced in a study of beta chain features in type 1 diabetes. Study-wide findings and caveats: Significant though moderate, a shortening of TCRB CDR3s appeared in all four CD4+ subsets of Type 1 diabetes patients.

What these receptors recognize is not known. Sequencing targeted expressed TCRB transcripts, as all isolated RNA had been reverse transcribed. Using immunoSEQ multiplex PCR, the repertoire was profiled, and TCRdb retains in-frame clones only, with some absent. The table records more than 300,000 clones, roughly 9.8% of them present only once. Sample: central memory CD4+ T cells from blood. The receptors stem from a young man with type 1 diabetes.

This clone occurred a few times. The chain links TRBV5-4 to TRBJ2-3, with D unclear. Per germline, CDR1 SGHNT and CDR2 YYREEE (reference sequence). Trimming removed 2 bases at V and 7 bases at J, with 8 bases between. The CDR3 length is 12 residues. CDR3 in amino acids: CASSFGVNTQYF. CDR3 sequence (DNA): TGTGCCAGCAGCTTTGGGGTAAATACGCAGTATTTT.

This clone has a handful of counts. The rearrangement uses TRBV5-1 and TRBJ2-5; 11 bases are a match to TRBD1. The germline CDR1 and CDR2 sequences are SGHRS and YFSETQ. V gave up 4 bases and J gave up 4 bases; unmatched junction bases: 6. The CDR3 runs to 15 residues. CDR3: CASSRTGGVGETQYF. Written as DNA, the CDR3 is TGCGCCAGCAGCAGGACAGGGGGCGTTGGAGAGACCCAGTACTTC.

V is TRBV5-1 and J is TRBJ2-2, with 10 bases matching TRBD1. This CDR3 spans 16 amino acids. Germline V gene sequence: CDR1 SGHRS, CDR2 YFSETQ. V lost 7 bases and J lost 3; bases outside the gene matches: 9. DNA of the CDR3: TGCGCCAGCGACTTCGGGGACAGGGGCTACACCGGGGAGCTGTTTTTT. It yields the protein CASDFGDRGYTGELFF.

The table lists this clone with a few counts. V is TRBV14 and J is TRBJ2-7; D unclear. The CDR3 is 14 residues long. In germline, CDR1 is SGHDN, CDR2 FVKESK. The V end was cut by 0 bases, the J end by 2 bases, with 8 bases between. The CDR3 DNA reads TGTGCCAGCAGCCAAGATCGGGTTACCTACGAGCAGTACTTC. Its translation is CASSQDRVTYEQYF.

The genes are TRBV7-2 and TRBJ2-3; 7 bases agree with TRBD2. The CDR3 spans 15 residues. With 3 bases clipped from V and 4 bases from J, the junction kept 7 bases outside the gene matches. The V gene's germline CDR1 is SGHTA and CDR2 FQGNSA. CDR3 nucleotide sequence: TGTGCCAGCAGCTTCGGCGGGAGTCCCCCAGATACGCAGTATTTT. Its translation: CASSFGGSPPDTQYF.

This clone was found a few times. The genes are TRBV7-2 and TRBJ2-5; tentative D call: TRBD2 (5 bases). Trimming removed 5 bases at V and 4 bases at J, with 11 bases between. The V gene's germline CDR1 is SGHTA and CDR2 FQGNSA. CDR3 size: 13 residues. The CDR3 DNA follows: TGTGCCAGCAGCCGGACTGCCCGAGAGACCCAGTACTTC. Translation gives CASSRTARETQYF.

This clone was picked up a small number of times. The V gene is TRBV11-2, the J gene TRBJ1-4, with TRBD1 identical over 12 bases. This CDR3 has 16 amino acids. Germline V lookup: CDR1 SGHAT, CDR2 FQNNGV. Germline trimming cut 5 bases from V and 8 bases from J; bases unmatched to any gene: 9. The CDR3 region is CASSTGTGGAIEKLFF. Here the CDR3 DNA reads TGTGCCAGCAGCACCGGGACAGGGGGCGCAATCGAAAAACTGTTTTTT.

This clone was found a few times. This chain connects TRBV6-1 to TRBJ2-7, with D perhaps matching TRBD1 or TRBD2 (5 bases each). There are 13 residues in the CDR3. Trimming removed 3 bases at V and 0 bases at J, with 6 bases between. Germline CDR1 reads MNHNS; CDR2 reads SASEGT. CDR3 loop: CASSERGSYEQYF. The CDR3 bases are TGTGCCAGCAGTGAGAGGGGCTCCTACGAGCAGTACTTC.

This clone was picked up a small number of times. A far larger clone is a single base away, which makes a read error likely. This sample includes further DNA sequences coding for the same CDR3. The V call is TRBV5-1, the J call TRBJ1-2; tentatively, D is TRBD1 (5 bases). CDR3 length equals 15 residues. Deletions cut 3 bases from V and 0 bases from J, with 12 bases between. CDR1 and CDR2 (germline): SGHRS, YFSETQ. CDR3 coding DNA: TGCGCCAGCAGCTCGATACCCAGGGCTAACTATGGCTACACCTTC. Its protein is CASSSIPRANYGYTF.

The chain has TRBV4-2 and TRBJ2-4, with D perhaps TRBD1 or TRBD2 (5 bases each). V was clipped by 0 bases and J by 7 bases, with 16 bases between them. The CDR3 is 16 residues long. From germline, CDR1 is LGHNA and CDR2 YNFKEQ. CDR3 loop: CASSQDTSGLRNIQYF. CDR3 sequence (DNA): TGTGCCAGCAGCCAAGATACATCGGGGCTGAGGAACATTCAGTACTTC.

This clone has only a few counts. The CDR3: CASSDPNNEQFF. The CDR3 DNA reads as TGCGCCAGCAGTGACCCAAACAATGAGCAGTTCTTC. V usage is TRBV5-1 and J usage is TRBJ2-1, with unresolved D. V shed 5 bases and J shed 5 bases, with 8 bases lying between them. Germline CDR1 is SGHRS and CDR2 is YFSETQ. There are 12 residues in the CDR3.

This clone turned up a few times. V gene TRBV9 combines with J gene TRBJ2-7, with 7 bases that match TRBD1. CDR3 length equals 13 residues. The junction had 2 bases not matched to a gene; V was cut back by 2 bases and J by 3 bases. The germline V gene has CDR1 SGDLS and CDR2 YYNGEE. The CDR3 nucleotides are TGTGCCAGCAGCGTTGGACAGGACTACGAGCAGTACTTC. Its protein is CASSVGQDYEQYF.

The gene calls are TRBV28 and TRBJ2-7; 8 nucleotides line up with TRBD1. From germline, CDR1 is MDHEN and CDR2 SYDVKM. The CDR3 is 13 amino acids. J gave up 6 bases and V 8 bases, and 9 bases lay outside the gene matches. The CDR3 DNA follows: TGTGCCAGCTCAGGGGGCGAATTCACCGAGCAGTACTTC. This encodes CASSGGEFTEQYF.

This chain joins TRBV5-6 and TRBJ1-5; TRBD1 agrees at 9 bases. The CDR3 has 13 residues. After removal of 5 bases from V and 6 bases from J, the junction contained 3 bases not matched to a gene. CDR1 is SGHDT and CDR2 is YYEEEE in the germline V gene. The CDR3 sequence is CASSRDRAQPQHF. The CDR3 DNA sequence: TGTGCCAGCAGTCGGGACAGGGCTCAGCCCCAGCATTTT. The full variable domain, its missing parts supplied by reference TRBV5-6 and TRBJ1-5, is DAGVTQSPTHLIKTRGQQVTLRCSPKSGHDTVSWYQQALGQGPQFIFQYYEEEERQRGNFPDRFSGHQFPNYSSELNVNALLLGDSALYLCASSRDRAQPQHFGDGTRLSIL.

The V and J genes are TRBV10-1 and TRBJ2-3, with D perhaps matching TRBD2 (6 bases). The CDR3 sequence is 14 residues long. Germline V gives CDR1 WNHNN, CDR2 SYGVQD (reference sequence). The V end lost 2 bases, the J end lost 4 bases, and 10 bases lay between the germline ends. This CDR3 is CASSERVAADTQYF. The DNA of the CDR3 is TGCGCCAGCAGTGAGAGGGTAGCGGCAGATACGCAGTATTTT.

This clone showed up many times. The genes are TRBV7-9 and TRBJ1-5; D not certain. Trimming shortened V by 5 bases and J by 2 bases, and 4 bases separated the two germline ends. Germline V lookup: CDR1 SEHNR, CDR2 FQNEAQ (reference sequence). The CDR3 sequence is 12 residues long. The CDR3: CASSRGNQPQHF. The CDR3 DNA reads TGTGCCAGCAGCCGCGGCAATCAGCCCCAGCATTTT. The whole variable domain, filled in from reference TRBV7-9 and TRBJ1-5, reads DTGVSQNPRHKITKRGQNVTFRCDPISEHNRLYWYRQTLGQGPEFLTYFQNEAQLEKSRLLSDRFSAERPKGSFSTLEIQRTEQGDSAMYLCASSRGNQPQHFGDGTRLSIL.

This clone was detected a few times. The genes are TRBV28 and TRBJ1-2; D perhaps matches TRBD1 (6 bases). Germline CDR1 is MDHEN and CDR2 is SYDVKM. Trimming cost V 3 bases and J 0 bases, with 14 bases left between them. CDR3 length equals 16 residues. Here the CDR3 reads CASSLSGAQANYGYTF. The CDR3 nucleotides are TGTGCCAGCAGTTTGTCGGGGGCTCAAGCTAACTATGGCTACACCTTC.

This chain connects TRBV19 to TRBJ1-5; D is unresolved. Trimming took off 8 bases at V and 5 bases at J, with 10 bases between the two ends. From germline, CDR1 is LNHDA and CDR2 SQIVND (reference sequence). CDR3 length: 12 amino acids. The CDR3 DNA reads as TGTGCCAGTTGTTACCGGGATCAGCCCCAGCATTTT. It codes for CASCYRDQPQHF.

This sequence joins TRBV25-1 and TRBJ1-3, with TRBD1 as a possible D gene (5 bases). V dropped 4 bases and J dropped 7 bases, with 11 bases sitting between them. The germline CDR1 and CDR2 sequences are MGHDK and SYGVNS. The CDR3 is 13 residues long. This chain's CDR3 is CASSVYGGNTIYF. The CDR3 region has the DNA TGTGCCAGCAGTGTCTATGGGGGGAACACCATATATTTT.

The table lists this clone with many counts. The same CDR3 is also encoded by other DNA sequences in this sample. The CDR3 DNA is TGTGCCAGCAGTAAGGGAACCGACGAGCAGTACTTC. Encoded protein: CASSKGTDEQYF. V is TRBV25-1 and J is TRBJ2-7; no firm D call. V lost 5 bases to trimming and J lost 5 bases, with 10 bases between them. In germline, CDR1 is MGHDK, CDR2 SYGVNS. The CDR3 consists of 12 residues.

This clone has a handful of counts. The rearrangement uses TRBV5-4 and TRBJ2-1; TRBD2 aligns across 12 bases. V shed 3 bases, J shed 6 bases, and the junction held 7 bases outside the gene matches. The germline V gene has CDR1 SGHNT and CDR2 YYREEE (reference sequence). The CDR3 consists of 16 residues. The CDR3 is CASSSPGLAGFNEQFF. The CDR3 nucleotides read TGTGCCAGCAGCTCCCCAGGACTAGCGGGATTCAATGAGCAGTTCTTC.